A single sample is the source of the 18 T cell receptor beta chains below, sequenced in a study of beta chain features in type 1 diabetes. Study-wide findings and caveats: Type 1 diabetes patients had TCRB CDR3s that were shorter (moderately but significantly so) in all four CD4+ subsets.

The study reverse transcribed the entire isolated RNA, so it sequenced expressed TCRB transcripts. The repertoire was sequenced with immunoSEQ multiplex PCR; TCRdb's copy has only in-frame clones and lacks some. The sample holds a few hundred thousand clones, around an eighth seen once. What these receptors recognize is not known. The source material was naive CD4+ T cells from blood. The receptors originated from a woman under 30 with type 1 diabetes.

This clone came up a few times. This sample includes further DNA sequences coding for the same CDR3. V gene TRBV7-9 combines with J gene TRBJ1-1, with a weak D call TRBD1 (6 bases). The V and J ends lost 3 bases and 1 base respectively, with 6 bases between them. Per the germline V gene, CDR1 is SEHNR and CDR2 is FQNEAQ (reference sequence). CDR3 size: 13 residues. The CDR3 sequence: CASSLDRNTEAFF. Here the CDR3 DNA reads TGTGCCAGCAGCTTGGACAGGAACACTGAAGCTTTCTTT.

The genes are TRBV9 and TRBJ1-2; maybe TRBD1 (5 bases). The CDR3 consists of 14 residues. Trimming removed 4 bases at V and 2 bases at J, with 12 bases between. Germline values: CDR1 SGDLS, CDR2 YYNGEE. The CDR3 DNA is TGTGCCAGCAGCCCCGCCCGGGGGAACTATGGCTACACCTTC. Its protein is CASSPARGNYGYTF.

The chain links TRBV7-3 to TRBJ2-7; a weak D match, TRBD1 (6 bases). V shed 2 bases and J shed 3 bases, with 14 bases lying between them. The germline V gene has CDR1 SGHTA and CDR2 FQGTGA. The CDR3 loop spans 15 amino acids. The CDR3 sequence: CASSLGAGANYEQYF. The CDR3 coding sequence is TGTGCCAGCAGCTTAGGGGCAGGGGCGAACTACGAGCAGTACTTC. The full variable domain, with the rest looked up from reference TRBV7-3 and TRBJ2-7, is GAGVSQTPSNKVTEKGKYVELRCDPISGHTALYWYRQSLGQGPEFLIYFQGTGAADDSGLPNDRFFAVRPEGSVSTLKIQRTERGDSAVYLCASSLGAGANYEQYFGPGTRLTVT.

The CDR3 DNA reads as TGTGCCAGCAGTTACCGGGGGGGCAATCAGCCCCAGCATTTT. It codes for CASSYRGGNQPQHF. The gene calls are TRBV6-6 and TRBJ1-5; tentatively, D is TRBD1 (5 bases). Germline-derived CDR1 and CDR2 are MNHNY and SVGAGI (reference sequence). This CDR3 contains 14 residues. Trimming removed 2 bases from V and 2 bases from J, with 7 bases in between.

The chain joins TRBV7-3 to TRBJ2-3, with 8 bases fitting TRBD2. Losses at the gene ends were 4 bases for V and 1 base for J; bases not matched to a gene: 4. Germline values: CDR1 SGHTA, CDR2 FQGTGA. CDR3 length: 15 residues. The CDR3 DNA reads TGTGCCAGCAGCTGGGGTAGCGGGGGCACAGATACGCAGTATTTT. This codes for CASSWGSGGTDTQYF. The full variable domain, completed using reference TRBV7-3 and TRBJ2-3, is GAGVSQTPSNKVTEKGKYVELRCDPISGHTALYWYRQSLGQGPEFLIYFQGTGAADDSGLPNDRFFAVRPEGSVSTLKIQRTERGDSAVYLCASSWGSGGTDTQYFGPGTRLTVL.

CDR3 protein: CASSPGTGGYEQYF. Written as DNA, the CDR3 is TGTGCCAGCAGCCCCGGGACAGGGGGCTACGAGCAGTACTTC. The chain recombines TRBV7-9 with TRBJ2-7, with 11 bases lining up with TRBD1. V lost 5 bases, J lost 3 bases, and 3 bases stayed unmatched. This CDR3 contains 14 residues. The V gene's germline CDR1 is SEHNR and CDR2 FQNEAQ (reference sequence).

This chain links TRBV7-8 with TRBJ2-2; TRBD2 matches at 10 bases. Germline-derived CDR1 and CDR2 are SGHVS and FQNEAQ. CDR3 size: 17 residues. J was trimmed by 0 bases and V by 3 bases; bases with no gene match: 4. The DNA of the CDR3 is TGTGCCAGCAGCTTTCGGACTAGCGGCGCGAACACCGGGGAGCTGTTTTTT. Translation gives CASSFRTSGANTGELFF.

The V gene is TRBV19, the J gene TRBJ2-7; TRBD1 aligns across 7 bases. After removal of 3 bases from V and 0 bases from J, the junction contained 2 bases not matched to a gene. Germline loops: CDR1 LNHDA, CDR2 SQIVND (reference sequence). CDR3 size: 14 residues. The CDR3 here is CASSMWDSSYEQYF. The CDR3 region has the DNA TGTGCCAGTAGTATGTGGGACAGCTCCTACGAGCAGTACTTC.

The chain couples TRBV5-4 to TRBJ2-7; 8 positions agree with TRBD2. The germline CDR1 and CDR2 sequences are SGHNT and YYREEE (reference sequence). The CDR3 spans 14 residues. V shed 4 bases, J shed 3 bases, and the junction held 6 bases outside the gene matches. CDR3 DNA sequence: TGTGCCAGCAGCCCGGGACTAGACAACTACGAGCAGTACGTC. Residues: CASSPGLDNYEQYV.

This clone was seen a handful of times. At one end, the junction sequence differs from germline, possibly due to a read error. The chain is built from TRBV12-5 and TRBJ2-7, with 8 bases lining up with TRBD1. This CDR3 has 12 amino acids. CDR1 is LGHNT and CDR2 is FRNRAP in the germline V gene. In DNA form, the CDR3 reads TGTGCTAGTGGTTCCGACAGGGGAAGAAAGAGTTTC. Translated, it gives CASGSDRGRKSF.

There are a few counts of this clone. The J gene is TRBJ1-5, the V gene TRBV25-1; a possible D gene is TRBD1 (6 bases). There are 16 residues in the CDR3. Germline V gene sequence: CDR1 MGHDK, CDR2 SYGVNS. The V end lost 4 bases, the J end lost 2 bases, and 15 bases lay between the germline ends. The CDR3 spells CASSANTGIGNQPQHF. The CDR3 nucleotides read TGTGCCAGCAGTGCCAACACAGGGATTGGCAATCAGCCCCAGCATTTT. The full variable domain, in which reference TRBV25-1 and TRBJ1-5 provide the parts outside the CDR3, is EADIYQTPRYLVIGTGKKITLECSQTMGHDKMYWYQQDPGMELHLIHYSYGVNSTEKGDLSSESTVSRIRTEHFPLTLESARPSHTSQYLCASSANTGIGNQPQHFGDGTRLSIL.

The table lists this clone with a few counts. Other DNA variants within this sample encode the same CDR3. This chain links TRBV9 with TRBJ2-2; the D gene is possibly TRBD1 (6 bases). Germline CDR1 reads SGDLS; CDR2 reads YYNGEE. The CDR3 is made up of 15 amino acids. V lost 3 bases, J lost 4 bases, and 13 bases lay in between. The CDR3 coding sequence is TGTGCCAGCAGCGCGGGGACACGGGGCACCGGGGAGCTGTTTTTT. This encodes CASSAGTRGTGELFF.

The J gene is TRBJ2-5, the V gene TRBV7-8; 9 bases agree with TRBD2. The CDR3 covers 19 residues. In germline, CDR1 is SGHVS, CDR2 FQNEAQ. After removal of 3 bases from V and 4 bases from J, the junction contained 18 bases not matched to a gene. The CDR3 region is CASSLVPSGKVRSAETQYF. CDR3 nucleotide sequence: TGTGCCAGCAGCTTGGTCCCTAGCGGGAAGGTACGAAGTGCAGAGACCCAGTACTTC.

The rearrangement links TRBV5-1 to TRBJ2-3, with 12 nucleotides matching TRBD2. The V and J ends lost 4 bases and 4 bases, in that order; junction bases with no gene match: 4. The germline gives CDR1 SGHRS, CDR2 YFSETQ. This CDR3 spans 15 amino acids. The CDR3 DNA sequence: TGCGCCAGCAGCCTCAGACTAGCGGGAGCAGATACGCAGTATTTT. Translation gives CASSLRLAGADTQYF.

The V call is TRBV11-2, the J call TRBJ2-1; TRBD2 aligns across 14 bases. The CDR3 runs 19 residues. Germline values: CDR1 SGHAT, CDR2 FQNNGV. The ends lost 5 bases at V and 6 bases at J; junction bases unmatched: 15. The CDR3 sequence is CASSPRLAGGTGIPNEQFF. DNA for the CDR3: TGTGCCAGCAGCCCCCGACTAGCGGGAGGGACCGGCATCCCCAATGAGCAGTTCTTC. The entire variable domain, with the rest obtained from reference TRBV11-2 and TRBJ2-1, is as follows: EAGVAQSPRYKIIEKRQSVAFWCNPISGHATLYWYQQILGQGPKLLIQFQNNGVVDDSQLPKDRFSAERLKGVDSTLKIQPAKLEDSAVYLCASSPRLAGGTGIPNEQFFGPGTRLTVL.

The CDR3 loop reads CASRIQGKNTEAFF. The CDR3 DNA reads TGTGCCAGCAGGATACAGGGGAAGAACACTGAAGCTTTCTTT. The gene calls are TRBV28 and TRBJ1-1; 7 bases align to TRBD1. Germline trimming cut 6 bases from V and 1 base from J; bases unmatched to any gene: 5. The CDR3 has 14 residues. The germline CDR1 and CDR2 sequences are MDHEN and SYDVKM.

In its sample, this clone was seen a few times. The J gene is TRBJ2-7, the V gene TRBV7-2; tentatively, D is TRBD1 (6 bases). The V and J ends lost 4 bases and 4 bases respectively, with 8 bases between them. The CDR3 runs 12 residues. Germline values: CDR1 SGHTA, CDR2 FQGNSA. DNA of the CDR3: TGTGCCAGCAGCTCCCAGGGGTACGAGCAGTACTTC. Translated, it gives CASSSQGYEQYF.

With respect to this clone: The same CDR3 is also encoded by other DNA sequences in this sample. CDR3 sequence: CASSLGGGYTF. The CDR3 DNA follows: TGTGCCAGCAGCTTAGGGGGCGGCTACACCTTC. J is TRBJ1-2 and V is TRBV7-9, with D maybe TRBD1 (5 bases). The CDR3 spans 11 residues. CDR1 is SEHNR, CDR2 FQNEAQ, per germline (reference sequence). V lost 1 base and J lost 8, with 5 bases in between.